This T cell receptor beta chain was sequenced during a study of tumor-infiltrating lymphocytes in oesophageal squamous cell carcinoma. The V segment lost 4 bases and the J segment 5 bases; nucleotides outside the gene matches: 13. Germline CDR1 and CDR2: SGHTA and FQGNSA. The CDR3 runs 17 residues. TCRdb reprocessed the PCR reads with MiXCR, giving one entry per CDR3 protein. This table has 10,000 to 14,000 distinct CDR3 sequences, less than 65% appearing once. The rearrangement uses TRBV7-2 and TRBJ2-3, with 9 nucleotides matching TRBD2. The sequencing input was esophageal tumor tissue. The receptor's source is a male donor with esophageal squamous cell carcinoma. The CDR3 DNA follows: TGTGCCAGCAGCTCTTCCTATTTGCGGGGGGGCCGAGATACGCAGTATTTT. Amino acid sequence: CASSSSYLRGGRDTQYF.